One and the same sample provided the 4 T cell receptor beta chains below, sequenced in a study of OX40 agonist ivuxolimab in advanced cancers. Some clones are missing from TCRdb's copy, which holds only in-frame ones; the method was immunoSEQ multiplex PCR. Of about 80,000 clones in the sample, 88% were seen once. The starting material was CD4+ or CD8+ T cells sorted from blood, obtained in a trial of the OX40 agonist ivuxolimab. These receptors were obtained from an adult with an advanced solid tumor such as melanoma, head and neck, liver or kidney cancer.

The sample holds a few counts of this clone. The chain joins TRBV12-5 to TRBJ2-3; TRBD1 agrees at 7 bases. Germline assignment: CDR1 LGHNT and CDR2 FRNRAP. V shed 6 bases and J 4 bases; nucleotides not matched to a gene: 16. The CDR3 spans 17 residues. CDR3 DNA sequence: TGTGCTAGTGGCCACGCCAAAGTTGGACAGGAACCAGATACGCAGTATTTT. Residues: CASGHAKVGQEPDTQYF.

V is TRBV27 and J is TRBJ2-7; possibly TRBD1 or TRBD2 for D (5 bases each). Germline CDR1 reads MNHEY; CDR2 reads SMNVEV (reference sequence). This CDR3 is 12 amino acids long. The V and J ends lost 3 bases and 9 bases respectively, with 12 bases between them. The CDR3 DNA sequence: TGTGCCAGCAGTTTTGAGGGGACCGCGCAGTACTTC. Protein sequence: CASSFEGTAQYF.

V is TRBV18 and J is TRBJ2-5, with D hard to call. Per the germline V gene, CDR1 is KGHSH and CDR2 is LQKENI. The CDR3 runs 14 residues. V lost 0 bases and J 3 bases, leaving 8 bases between the germline ends. This CDR3 reads CASSPPEAKETQYF. The DNA of the CDR3 is TGTGCCAGCTCACCACCGGAAGCTAAAGAGACCCAGTACTTC.

The chain is built from TRBV6-1 and TRBJ2-7; D is perhaps TRBD2 (6 bases). CDR1 is MNHNS, CDR2 SASEGT, per germline. The CDR3 consists of 14 residues. V lost 6 bases, J lost 7 bases, and 19 bases lay in between. This chain's CDR3 is CASRASGGGLEQYF. The CDR3 DNA reads TGTGCCAGCAGAGCCTCCGGGGGAGGCCTGGAGCAGTACTTC.